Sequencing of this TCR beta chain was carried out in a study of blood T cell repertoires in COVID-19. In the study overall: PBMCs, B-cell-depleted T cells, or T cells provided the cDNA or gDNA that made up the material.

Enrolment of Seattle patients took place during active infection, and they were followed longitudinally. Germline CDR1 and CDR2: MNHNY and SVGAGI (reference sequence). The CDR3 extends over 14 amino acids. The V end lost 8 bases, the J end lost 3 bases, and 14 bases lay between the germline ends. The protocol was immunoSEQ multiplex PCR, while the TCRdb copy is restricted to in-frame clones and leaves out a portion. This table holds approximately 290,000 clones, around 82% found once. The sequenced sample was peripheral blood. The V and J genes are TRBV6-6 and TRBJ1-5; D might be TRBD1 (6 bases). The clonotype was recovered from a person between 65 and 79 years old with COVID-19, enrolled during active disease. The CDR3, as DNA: TGTGCCAGCGGTGTCCAGGGGACCAATCAGCCCCAGCATTTT. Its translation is CASGVQGTNQPQHF.